This TCR beta chain was sequenced for a study of response to subunit inactivated influenza vaccine. Notes on the study in general: New T cells are recruited in small numbers by each seasonal influenza vaccination, according to the authors' suggestion.

The CDR3 is 14 residues long. Germline values: CDR1 SSHAT, CDR2 FNYEAQ (reference sequence). This clonotype occurred a few times. What it recognizes is unknown. One junction end does not reproduce the germline sequence, and a read error may be involved. MiXCR was run by TCRdb on the RT-PCR reads, yielding one entry per CDR3 protein. The sample gives some 640,000 distinct CDR3 sequences, 14% of which show up once; 5.5% to 7% is in the top ten. Specimen: PBMCs from blood, collected 14 to 15 days before vaccination. This TCR was recovered from a man aged 45-60 years who received an inactivated influenza vaccine. The chain links TRBV7-7 to TRBJ1-4; D gene unclear. The CDR3 protein is CASSRGQHNEKLFF. The CDR3 DNA sequence: TGTGCTAGCAGCCGAGGGCAGCATAATGAAAAACTGTTTTTT.